This T cell receptor beta chain comes out of a study of cytomegalovirus exposure and HLA in healthy donors. In germline, CDR1 is MDHEN, CDR2 SYDVKM. This CDR3 has 16 residues. Trimming removed 6 bases from V and 5 bases from J, with 23 bases in between. PCR employed 60 Vbeta and 13 Jbeta primers. Sequencing used immunoSEQ multiplex PCR; TCRdb keeps in-frame clones, though not all of them. The repertoire consists of around 110,000 clones, with 79% occurring once and the leading ten covering 4% to 5.5%. Sequenced sample: PBMCs. This receptor was taken from a man aged 30 to 45 in good health and CMV-seropositive. The chain joins TRBV28 to TRBJ2-7, with TRBD2 as a possible D gene (7 bases). CDR3: CASRRIRGALTDEQYF. The CDR3 nucleotides are TGTGCCAGCAGGCGGATCCGGGGGGCGTTGACGGACGAGCAGTACTTC.